These 18 T cell receptor beta chains share one sample of origin, sequenced in a study of blood T cell repertoires in COVID-19. Produced via immunoSEQ multiplex PCR; TCRdb's table is partial and in-frame only. The sample lists 250,000 to 350,000 clones; more than 70% were seen once. Sequencing used peripheral blood. The receptors originated from a woman aged 45-65 years with acute or convalescent COVID-19.

The chain carries TRBV5-1 and TRBJ1-2; D remains unclear. V was shortened by 7 bases and J by 6 bases, with 19 bases between the two germline ends. Germline CDR1 SGHRS, CDR2 YFSETQ. The CDR3 length is 14 residues. The CDR3 loop reads CASFTDPGSDGYTF. CDR3 DNA sequence: TGCGCCAGCTTTACCGACCCGGGTTCAGATGGCTACACCTTC. Full variable domain (outside the CDR3, taken from reference TRBV5-1 and TRBJ1-2): KAGVTQTPRYLIKTRGQQVTLSCSPISGHRSVSWYQQTPGQGLQFLFEYFSETQRNKGNFPGRFSGRQFSNSRSEMNVSTLELGDSALYLCASFTDPGSDGYTFGSGTRLTVV.

J is TRBJ2-3 and V is TRBV15; possible D gene TRBD2, 5 bases. The length of the CDR3 is 16 residues. Trimming removed 3 bases from V and 1 base from J, with 14 bases in between. Germline V gene data show CDR1 as LNHNV and CDR2 as YYDKDF (reference sequence). CDR3 coding DNA: TGTGCCACCAGCAGCCGATGGATGGAGGGCACAGATACGCAGTATTTT. Amino acids: CATSSRWMEGTDTQYF. Looking up the rest from reference TRBV15 and TRBJ2-3 gives the full variable domain: DAMVIQNPRYQVTQFGKPVTLSCSQTLNHNVMYWYQQKSSQAPKLLFHYYDKDFNNEADTPDNFQSRRPNTSFCFLDIRSPGLGDTAMYLCATSSRWMEGTDTQYFGPGTRLTVL.

V and J are TRBV6-1 and TRBJ2-2, with D possibly matching TRBD1 (5 bases). The V and J ends lost 1 base and 1 base respectively, with 10 bases between them. Germline V gene sequence: CDR1 MNHNS, CDR2 SASEGT. The CDR3 runs to 16 residues. The CDR3 loop reads CASSEGLGVNTGELFF. CDR3 DNA: TGTGCCAGCAGTGAAGGCCTAGGGGTGAACACCGGGGAGCTGTTTTTT.

V gene TRBV7-2 combines with J gene TRBJ2-3; D gene unclear. V shed 4 bases and J shed 2 bases, with 13 bases lying between them. CDR1 is SGHTA and CDR2 is FQGNSA in the germline V gene. This CDR3 contains 15 residues. CDR3 coding DNA: TGTGCCAGCAGCTCGGGTGCTGCCGCCACAGATACGCAGTATTTT. Its protein product is CASSSGAAATDTQYF. Combining the CDR3 with reference TRBV7-2 and TRBJ2-3 gives the whole variable domain GAGVSQSPSNKVTEKGKDVELRCDPISGHTALYWYRQSLGQGLEFLIYFQGNSAPDKSGLPSDRFSAERTGGSVSTLTIQRTQQEDSAVYLCASSSGAAATDTQYFGPGTRLTVL.

The J gene is TRBJ1-2, the V gene TRBV7-8; TRBD1 aligns across 9 bases. This CDR3 is 15 amino acids long. J was trimmed by 6 bases and V by 5 bases; bases with no gene match: 10. CDR1 is SGHVS, CDR2 FQNEAQ, per germline. CDR3 bases: TGTGCCAGCAGCCTTCGGACAGGGGATATGGATGGCTACACCTTC. Protein: CASSLRTGDMDGYTF.

The rearrangement links TRBV27 to TRBJ2-7; 11 nucleotides align to TRBD1. The ends lost 5 bases at V and 4 bases at J; junction bases unmatched: 4. Germline-derived CDR1 and CDR2 are MNHEY and SMNVEV (reference sequence). The CDR3 consists of 14 residues. In DNA form, the CDR3 reads TGTGCCAGCAGTCCCGGGACAGGGGGTTACGAGCAGTACTTC. As protein: CASSPGTGGYEQYF.

This CDR3 is CASWDSSYNEQFF. CDR3 coding DNA: TGTGCCAGCTGGGACAGCTCCTACAATGAGCAGTTCTTC. The genes are TRBV2 and TRBJ2-1; 7 positions agree with TRBD1. V was pared by 8 bases and J by 0 bases, with 1 base of the junction left unmatched. This CDR3 contains 13 residues. The germline V gene encodes CDR1 SNHLY and CDR2 FYNNEI. Complete variable domain (other parts from reference TRBV2 and TRBJ2-1): EPEVTQTPSHQVTQMGQEVILRCVPISNHLYFYWYRQILGQKVEFLVSFYNNEISEKSEIFDDQFSVERPDGSNFTLKIRSTKLEDSAMYFCASWDSSYNEQFFGPGTRLTVL.

J is TRBJ2-3 and V is TRBV9; possibly TRBD1 for D (6 bases). This CDR3 is 16 amino acids long. Germline CDR1 is SGDLS and CDR2 is YYNGEE. The V and J ends lost 4 bases and 2 bases respectively, with 17 bases between them. CDR3 sequence reads: CASSTYGQYSTDTQYF. The CDR3 nucleotides are TGTGCCAGCAGCACCTACGGACAGTATTCCACAGATACGCAGTATTTT.

The rearrangement joins TRBV5-6 to TRBJ2-1, with D possibly matching TRBD1 (6 bases). V lost 4 bases, J lost 4 bases, and 18 bases lay in between. This CDR3 region has 16 residues. Germline CDR1 is SGHDT and CDR2 is YYEEEE. The CDR3 coding sequence is TGTGCCAGCAGCAAACGACAGGACTCCTTGTACAATGAGCAGTTCTTC. This encodes CASSKRQDSLYNEQFF.

The chain recombines TRBV7-2 with TRBJ1-1; a possible D gene is TRBD1 (6 bases). Per germline, CDR1 SGHTA and CDR2 FQGNSA. V shed 6 bases and J shed 0 bases, with 17 bases lying between them. This CDR3 region has 16 residues. CDR3: CASRLSRGALNTEAFF. The DNA of the CDR3 is TGTGCCAGCAGACTTTCTCGGGGGGCCCTGAACACTGAAGCTTTCTTT.

The V gene is TRBV25-1, the J gene TRBJ1-4; TRBD1 matches 10 bases. The CDR3 spans 13 residues. The germline gives CDR1 MGHDK, CDR2 SYGVNS. With 9 bases clipped from V and 7 bases from J, the junction kept 5 bases outside the gene matches. As DNA, the CDR3 is TGTGCCAGGGGGGGACAGGGGAGTGAAAAACTGTTTTTT. It translates to CARGGQGSEKLFF. Supplemented by reference TRBV25-1 and TRBJ1-4, the full variable domain reads EADIYQTPRYLVIGTGKKITLECSQTMGHDKMYWYQQDPGMELHLIHYSYGVNSTEKGDLSSESTVSRIRTEHFPLTLESARPSHTSQYLCARGGQGSEKLFFGSGTQLSVL.

V gene TRBV7-2 combines with J gene TRBJ2-5, with 9 bases that match TRBD1. The CDR3 covers 15 residues. Germline assignment: CDR1 SGHTA and CDR2 FQGNSA. The V segment lost 2 bases and the J segment 5 bases; nucleotides outside the gene matches: 6. CDR3 sequence: CASSLWGQGGETQYF. CDR3 coding DNA: TGTGCCAGCAGCTTATGGGGACAGGGAGGGGAGACCCAGTACTTC.

This chain uses TRBV29-1 with TRBJ2-3; possibly TRBD2 for D (6 bases). Trimming took off 5 bases at V and 5 bases at J, with 14 bases between the two ends. The CDR3 is 13 amino acids. Germline CDR1 and CDR2: SQVTM and ANQGSEA. Here the CDR3 reads CSVSRDSEDTQYF. The CDR3, as DNA: TGCAGCGTTTCAAGGGACTCGGAAGATACGCAGTATTTT.

This sequence joins TRBV10-2 and TRBJ1-2, with D possibly TRBD1 on 5 matching bases. The CDR3 is 13 amino acids. Germline loops: CDR1 WSHSY, CDR2 SAAADI. Trimming pared 2 bases from V and 8 bases from J, leaving 12 bases between. CDR3 DNA: TGCGCCAGCAGTGAGAGCAGGGTCGGGGGCTACACCTTC. This translates into CASSESRVGGYTF.

This chain joins TRBV7-2 and TRBJ1-1, with D perhaps matching TRBD1 (5 bases). Trimming stripped 5 bases from V and 2 bases from J, with 9 bases between. Germline values: CDR1 SGHTA, CDR2 FQGNSA. The CDR3 has 13 residues. The CDR3 spells CASSKTVNTEAFF. The DNA for the CDR3 is TGTGCCAGCAGCAAGACAGTAAACACTGAAGCTTTCTTT.

The chain combines TRBV5-1 with TRBJ2-1; D ambiguous. Trimming removed 2 bases at V and 6 bases at J, with 12 bases between. This CDR3 has 14 amino acids. Germline CDR1 is SGHRS and CDR2 is YFSETQ. The CDR3 sequence is CASSLSPGTNEQFF. In nucleotides, the CDR3 is TGCGCCAGCAGCTTAAGTCCGGGTACCAATGAGCAGTTCTTC.

The table lists this clone with a count of one. V is TRBV7-9 and J is TRBJ2-2; D possibly corresponds to TRBD1 (5 bases). Looked up from germline, CDR1 is SEHNR and CDR2 is FQNEAQ (reference sequence). Between the trimmed V and J ends, which lost 1 base and 1 base, there was a span of 10 bases. The CDR3 contains 16 residues. The CDR3 nucleotides read TGTGCCAGCAGCTTAGGGACATCAGTGAACACCGGGGAGCTGTTTTTT. It yields the protein CASSLGTSVNTGELFF.

The chain is built from TRBV6-2 or TRBV6-3 and TRBJ2-5, with a weak D call TRBD1 (5 bases). This CDR3 contains 14 residues. The germline V gene has CDR1 MNHEY and CDR2 SVGEGT. Trimming shortened V by 5 bases and J by 5 bases, and 15 bases separated the two germline ends. Written as DNA, the CDR3 is TGTGCCAGCAGTGTCTCACAGGACGTTGAGACCCAGTACTTC. Its protein is CASSVSQDVETQYF.